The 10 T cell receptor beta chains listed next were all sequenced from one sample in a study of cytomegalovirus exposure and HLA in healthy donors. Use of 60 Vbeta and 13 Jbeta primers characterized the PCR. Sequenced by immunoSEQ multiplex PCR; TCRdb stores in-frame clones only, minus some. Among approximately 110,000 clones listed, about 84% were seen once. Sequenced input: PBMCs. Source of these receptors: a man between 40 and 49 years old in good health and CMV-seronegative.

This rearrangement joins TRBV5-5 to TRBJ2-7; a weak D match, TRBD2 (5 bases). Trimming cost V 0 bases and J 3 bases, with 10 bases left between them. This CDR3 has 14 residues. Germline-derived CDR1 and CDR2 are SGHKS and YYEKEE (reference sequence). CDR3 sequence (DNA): TGTGCCAGCAGCTTGGCGGGGAAGGACTACGAGCAGTACTTC. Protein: CASSLAGKDYEQYF.

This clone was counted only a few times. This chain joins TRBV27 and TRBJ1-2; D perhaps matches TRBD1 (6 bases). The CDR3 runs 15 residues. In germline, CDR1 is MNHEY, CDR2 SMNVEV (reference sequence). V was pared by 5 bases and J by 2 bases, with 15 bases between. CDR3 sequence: CASSPKQGRNYGYTF. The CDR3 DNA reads TGTGCCAGCAGTCCCAAACAGGGCAGGAACTATGGCTACACCTTC.

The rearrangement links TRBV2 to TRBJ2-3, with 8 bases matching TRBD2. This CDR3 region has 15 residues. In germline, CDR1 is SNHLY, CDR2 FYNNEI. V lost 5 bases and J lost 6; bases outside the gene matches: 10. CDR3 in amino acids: CASSLLAGSADTQYF. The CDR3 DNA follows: TGTGCCAGCAGTCTCTTAGCGGGGTCGGCGGATACGCAGTATTTT.

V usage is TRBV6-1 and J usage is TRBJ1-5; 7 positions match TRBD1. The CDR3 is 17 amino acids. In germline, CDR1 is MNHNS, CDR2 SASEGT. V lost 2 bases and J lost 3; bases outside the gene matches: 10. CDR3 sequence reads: CASSERQGFFPNQPQHF. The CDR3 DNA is TGTGCCAGCAGTGAAAGACAGGGATTTTTCCCCAATCAGCCCCAGCATTTT.

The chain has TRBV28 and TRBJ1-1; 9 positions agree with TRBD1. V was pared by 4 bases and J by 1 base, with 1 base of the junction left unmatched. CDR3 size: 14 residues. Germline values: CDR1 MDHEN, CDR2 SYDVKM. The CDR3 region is CASSWDRENTEAFF. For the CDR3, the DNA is TGTGCCAGCAGTTGGGACAGGGAGAACACTGAAGCTTTCTTT.

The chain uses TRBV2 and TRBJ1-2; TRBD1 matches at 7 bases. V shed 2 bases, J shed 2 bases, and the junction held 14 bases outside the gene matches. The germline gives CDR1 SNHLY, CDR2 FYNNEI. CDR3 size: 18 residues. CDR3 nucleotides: TGTGCCAGCAGTGAATATAGGGCAGGGGGGTTTCAGAACTATGGCTACACCTTC. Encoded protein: CASSEYRAGGFQNYGYTF.

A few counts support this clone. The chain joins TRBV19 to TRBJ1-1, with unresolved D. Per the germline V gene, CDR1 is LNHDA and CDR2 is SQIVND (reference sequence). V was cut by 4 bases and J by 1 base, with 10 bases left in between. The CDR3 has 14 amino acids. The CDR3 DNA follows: TGTGCCAGTAGTACCACGTTGAGGAACACTGAAGCTTTCTTT. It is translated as CASSTTLRNTEAFF.

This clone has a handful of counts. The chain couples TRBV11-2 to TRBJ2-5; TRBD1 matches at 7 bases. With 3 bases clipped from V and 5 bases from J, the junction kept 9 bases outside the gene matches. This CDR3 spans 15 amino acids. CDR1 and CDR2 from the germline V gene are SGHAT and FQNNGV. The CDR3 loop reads CASSLGTVARETQYF. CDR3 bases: TGTGCCAGCAGCTTGGGGACAGTCGCGAGGGAGACCCAGTACTTC.

The CDR3 region is CASRTGLRETQYF. The CDR3 DNA sequence: TGCGCCAGCAGAACAGGACTAAGAGAGACCCAGTACTTC. The chain couples TRBV5-1 to TRBJ2-5; a weak D match, TRBD2 (6 bases). CDR1 is SGHRS, CDR2 YFSETQ, per germline. With 5 bases removed from V and 4 bases from J, the gap between germline ends came to 12 bases. This CDR3 has 13 amino acids.

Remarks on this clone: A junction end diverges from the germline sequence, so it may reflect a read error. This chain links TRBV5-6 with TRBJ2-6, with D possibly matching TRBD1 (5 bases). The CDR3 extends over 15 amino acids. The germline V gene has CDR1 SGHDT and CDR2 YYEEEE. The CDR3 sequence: CASSLTSSGANGLTF. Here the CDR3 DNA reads TGTGCCAGCAGCCTAACAAGCTCTGGGGCCAACGGCCTGACTTTC.